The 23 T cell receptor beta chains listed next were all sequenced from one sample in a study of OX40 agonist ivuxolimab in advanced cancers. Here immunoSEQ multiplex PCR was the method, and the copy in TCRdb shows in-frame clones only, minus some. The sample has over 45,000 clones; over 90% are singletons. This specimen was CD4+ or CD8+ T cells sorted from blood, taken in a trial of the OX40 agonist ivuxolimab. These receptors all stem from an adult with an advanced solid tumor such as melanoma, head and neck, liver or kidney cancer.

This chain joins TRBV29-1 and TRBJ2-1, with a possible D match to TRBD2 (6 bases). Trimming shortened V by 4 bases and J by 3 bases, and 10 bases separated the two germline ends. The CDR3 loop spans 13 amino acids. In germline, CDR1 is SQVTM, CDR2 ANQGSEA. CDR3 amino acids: CSVAPGVYNEQFF. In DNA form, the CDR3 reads TGCAGCGTTGCCCCGGGAGTCTACAATGAGCAGTTCTTC.

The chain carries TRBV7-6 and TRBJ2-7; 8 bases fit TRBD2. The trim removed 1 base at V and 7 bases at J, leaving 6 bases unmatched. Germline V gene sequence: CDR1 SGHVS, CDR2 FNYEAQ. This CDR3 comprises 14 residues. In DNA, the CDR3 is TGTGCCAGCAGCTTAGAAGCGGGAGAGGATGAGCAGTACTTC. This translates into CASSLEAGEDEQYF.

The CDR3 DNA follows: TGTGCCAGCAGCCCAACTAGCAACAATGAGCAGTTCTTC. Its protein product is CASSPTSNNEQFF. The J gene is TRBJ2-1, the V gene TRBV7-3; TRBD2 is a possible D gene (6 bases). This CDR3 is 13 amino acids long. Germline CDR1 is SGHTA and CDR2 is FQGTGA. Trimming left V 5 bases short and J 5 bases short, with 10 bases between.

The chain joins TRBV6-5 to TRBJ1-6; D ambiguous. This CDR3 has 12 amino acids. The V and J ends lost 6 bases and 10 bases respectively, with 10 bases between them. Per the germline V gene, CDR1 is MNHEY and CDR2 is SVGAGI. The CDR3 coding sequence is TGTGCCAGCAGCACCTTGGGCTCACCCCTCCACTTT. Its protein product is CASSTLGSPLHF.

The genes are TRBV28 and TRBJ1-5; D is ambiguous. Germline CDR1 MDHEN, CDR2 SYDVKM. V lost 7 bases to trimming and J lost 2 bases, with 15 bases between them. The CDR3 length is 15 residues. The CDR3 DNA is TGTGCCAGCATTTCCACTGGACTGGGCAATCAGCCCCAGCATTTT. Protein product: CASISTGLGNQPQHF.

CDR3 bases: TGTGCCAGCAGCCGTACCTACGAGCAGTACTTC. Encoded protein: CASSRTYEQYF. The gene calls are TRBV13 and TRBJ2-7, with D uncertain. The CDR3 spans 11 residues. The V end lost 5 bases, the J end lost 2 bases, and 4 bases lay between the germline ends. Germline V gene sequence: CDR1 PRHDT, CDR2 FYEKMQ (reference sequence).

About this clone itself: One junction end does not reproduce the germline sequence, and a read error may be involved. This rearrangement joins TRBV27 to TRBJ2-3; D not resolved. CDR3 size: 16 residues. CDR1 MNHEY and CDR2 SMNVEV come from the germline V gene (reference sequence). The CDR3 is CASRLRAETSTDTQYF. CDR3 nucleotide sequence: TGTGCCAGCCGTTTAAGGGCGGAAACTAGCACAGATACGCAGTATTTT.

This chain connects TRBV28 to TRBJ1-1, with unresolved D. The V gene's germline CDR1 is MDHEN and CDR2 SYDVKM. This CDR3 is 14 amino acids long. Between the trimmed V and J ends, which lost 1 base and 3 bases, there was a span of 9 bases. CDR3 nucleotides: TGTGCCAGCAGTTTATTCGGGCAAGACACTGAAGCTTTCTTT. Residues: CASSLFGQDTEAFF. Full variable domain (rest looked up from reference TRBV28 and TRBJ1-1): DVKVTQSSRYLVKRTGEKVFLECVQDMDHENMFWYRQDPGLGLRLIYFSYDVKMKEKGDIPEGYSVSREKKERFSLILESASTNQTSMYLCASSLFGQDTEAFFGQGTRLTVV.

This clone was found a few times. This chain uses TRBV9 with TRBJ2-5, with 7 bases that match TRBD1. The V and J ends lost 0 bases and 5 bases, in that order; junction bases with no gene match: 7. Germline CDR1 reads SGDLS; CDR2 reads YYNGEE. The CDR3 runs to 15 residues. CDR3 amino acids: CASSVGDRAWETQYF. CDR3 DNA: TGTGCCAGCAGCGTAGGTGACAGGGCTTGGGAGACCCAGTACTTC.

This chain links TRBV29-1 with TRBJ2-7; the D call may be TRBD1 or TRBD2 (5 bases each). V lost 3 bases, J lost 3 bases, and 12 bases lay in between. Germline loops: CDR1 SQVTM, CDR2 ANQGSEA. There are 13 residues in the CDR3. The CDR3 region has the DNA TGCAGCGTTGAGGCACGGGACGGCTACGAGCAGTACTTC. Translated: CSVEARDGYEQYF.

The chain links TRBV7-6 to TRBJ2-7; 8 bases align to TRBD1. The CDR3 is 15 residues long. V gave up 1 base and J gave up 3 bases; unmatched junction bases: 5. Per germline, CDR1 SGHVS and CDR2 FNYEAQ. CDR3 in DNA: TGTGCCAGCAGCTTAGAACAGGGGGGCAACTACGAGCAGTACTTC. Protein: CASSLEQGGNYEQYF.

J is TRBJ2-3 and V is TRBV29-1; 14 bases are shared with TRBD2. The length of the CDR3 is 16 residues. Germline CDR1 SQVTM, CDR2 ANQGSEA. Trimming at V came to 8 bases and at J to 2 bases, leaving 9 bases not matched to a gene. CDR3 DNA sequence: TGCAGCTGCGGGGGACTAGCGGGGGACCCCACAGATACGCAGTATTTT. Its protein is CSCGGLAGDPTDTQYF.

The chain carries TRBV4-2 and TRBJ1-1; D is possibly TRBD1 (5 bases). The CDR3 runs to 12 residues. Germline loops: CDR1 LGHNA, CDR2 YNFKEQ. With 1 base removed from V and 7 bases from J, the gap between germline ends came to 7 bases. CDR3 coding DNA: TGTGCCAGCAGCCAAGTGAGGGGTGAAGCTTTCTTT. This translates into CASSQVRGEAFF.

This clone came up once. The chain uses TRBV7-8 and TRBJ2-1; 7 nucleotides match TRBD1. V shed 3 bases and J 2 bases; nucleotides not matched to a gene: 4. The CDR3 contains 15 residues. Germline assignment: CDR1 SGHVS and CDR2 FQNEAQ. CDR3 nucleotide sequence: TGTGCCAGCAGCTTGGGGACAGTTACCTACAATGAGCAGTTCTTC. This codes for CASSLGTVTYNEQFF.

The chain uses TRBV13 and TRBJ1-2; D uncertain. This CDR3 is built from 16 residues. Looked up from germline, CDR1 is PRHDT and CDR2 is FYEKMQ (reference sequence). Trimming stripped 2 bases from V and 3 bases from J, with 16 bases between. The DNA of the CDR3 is TGTGCCAGCAGCTTAAGGTCATACCGAGCAGACTATGGCTACACCTTC. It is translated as CASSLRSYRADYGYTF.

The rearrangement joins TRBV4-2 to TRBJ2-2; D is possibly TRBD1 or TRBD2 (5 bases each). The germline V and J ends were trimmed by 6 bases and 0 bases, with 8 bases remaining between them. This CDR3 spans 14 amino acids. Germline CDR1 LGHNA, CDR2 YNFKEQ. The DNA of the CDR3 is TGTGCCAGCAGTGGGACCTCGAACACCGGGGAGCTGTTTTTT. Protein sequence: CASSGTSNTGELFF.

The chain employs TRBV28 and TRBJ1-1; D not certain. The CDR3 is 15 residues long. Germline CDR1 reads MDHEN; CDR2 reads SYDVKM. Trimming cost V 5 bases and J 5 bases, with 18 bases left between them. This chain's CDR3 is CASSPPNLSGTEAFF. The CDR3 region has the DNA TGTGCCAGCAGTCCCCCCAACCTCTCCGGGACTGAAGCTTTCTTT.

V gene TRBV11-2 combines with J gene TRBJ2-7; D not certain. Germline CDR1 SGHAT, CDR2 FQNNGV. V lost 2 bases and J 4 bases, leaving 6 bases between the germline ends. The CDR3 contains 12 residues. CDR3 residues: CASSLRIYEQYF. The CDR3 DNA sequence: TGTGCCAGCAGCTTAAGAATTTACGAGCAGTACTTC. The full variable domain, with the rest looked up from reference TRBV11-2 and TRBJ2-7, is EAGVAQSPRYKIIEKRQSVAFWCNPISGHATLYWYQQILGQGPKLLIQFQNNGVVDDSQLPKDRFSAERLKGVDSTLKIQPAKLEDSAVYLCASSLRIYEQYFGPGTRLTVT.

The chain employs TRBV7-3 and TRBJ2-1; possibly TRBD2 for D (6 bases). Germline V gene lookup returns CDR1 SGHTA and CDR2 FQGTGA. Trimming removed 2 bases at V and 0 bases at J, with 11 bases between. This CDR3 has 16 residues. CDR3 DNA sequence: TGTGCCAGCAGCTTACTAGCGCACAGCTCCTACAATGAGCAGTTCTTC. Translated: CASSLLAHSSYNEQFF.

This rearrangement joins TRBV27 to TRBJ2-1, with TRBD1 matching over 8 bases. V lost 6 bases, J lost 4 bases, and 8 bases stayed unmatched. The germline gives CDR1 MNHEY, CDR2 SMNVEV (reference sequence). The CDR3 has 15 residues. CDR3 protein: CASSSPGTGYNEQFF. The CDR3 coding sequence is TGTGCCAGCAGCTCCCCCGGGACAGGTTACAATGAGCAGTTCTTC.

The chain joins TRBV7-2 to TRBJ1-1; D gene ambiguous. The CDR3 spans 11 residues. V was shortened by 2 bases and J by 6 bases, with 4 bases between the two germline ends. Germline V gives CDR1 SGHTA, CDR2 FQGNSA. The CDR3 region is CASSLISEAFF. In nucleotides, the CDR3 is TGTGCCAGCAGCTTAATCTCTGAAGCTTTCTTT.

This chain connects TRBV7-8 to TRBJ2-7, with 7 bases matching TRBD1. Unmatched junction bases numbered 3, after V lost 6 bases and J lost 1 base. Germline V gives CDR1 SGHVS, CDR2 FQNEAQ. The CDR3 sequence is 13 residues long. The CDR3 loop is CASSGDSSYEQYF. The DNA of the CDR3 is TGTGCCAGCAGTGGGGACAGTTCCTACGAGCAGTACTTC.

The CDR3 DNA sequence: TGTGCCAGCAGCTTGCAAACAGCGATGAACACTGAAGCTTTCTTT. Amino acid sequence: CASSLQTAMNTEAFF. The gene calls are TRBV5-6 and TRBJ1-1; D call uncertain. Per germline, CDR1 SGHDT and CDR2 YYEEEE. V was cut by 1 base and J by 0 bases, with 10 bases left in between. The CDR3 runs to 15 residues.